This passage covers 28 T cell receptor beta chains from one sample sequenced in a study of T-cell memory formation after mild COVID-19. MiXCR, run by TCRdb on the 5' RACE reads, gives a single entry per CDR3 protein. Of hundreds of thousands of distinct CDR3 sequences listed, more than 15% are singletons. The sequencing input was PBMCs or a T cell subset sorted from them (not recorded which). The receptors here all came from a man aged 18 to 30 who had mild COVID-19 (a few samples of this study predate the infection). Cell type and time point are not known.

This clonotype was counted many times. The chain is built from TRBV7-3 and TRBJ1-1, with 7 positions matching TRBD1. Per the germline V gene, CDR1 is SGHTA and CDR2 is FQGTGA. The length of the CDR3 is 13 residues. V lost 5 bases to trimming and J lost 5 bases; unmatched junction nucleotides: 5. The chain's CDR3 is CASSLDRETEAFF. DNA of the CDR3: TGTGCCAGCAGCCTTGACAGGGAAACTGAAGCTTTCTTT.

Written as DNA, the CDR3 is TGTGCCAGCTCACCAGGTGGCGGGGGGCTCTACAATGAGCAGTTCTTC. This codes for CASSPGGGGLYNEQFF. This sequence joins TRBV18 and TRBJ2-1; 8 nucleotides agree with TRBD2. Losses at the gene ends were 2 bases for V and 3 bases for J; bases not matched to a gene: 6. Germline values: CDR1 KGHSH, CDR2 LQKENI. CDR3 length: 16 amino acids.

V is TRBV5-5 and J is TRBJ2-3; 9 nucleotides align to TRBD1. The CDR3 length is 15 residues. With 5 bases clipped from V and 0 bases from J, the junction kept 4 bases outside the gene matches. Germline V gene data show CDR1 as SGHKS and CDR2 as YYEKEE (reference sequence). CDR3 DNA sequence: TGTGCCAGCAGGCCCGACAGGGGGAGCACAGATACGCAGTATTTT. Residues: CASRPDRGSTDTQYF.

This sequence joins TRBV10-3 and TRBJ2-7, with 11 positions matching TRBD1. This CDR3 comprises 15 residues. In germline, CDR1 is ENHRY, CDR2 SYGVKD. The V gene end was trimmed by 0 bases and the J gene end by 3 bases; junction bases not matched to a gene: 1. In DNA, the CDR3 is TGTGCCATCAGTGAGTCGGGACAGGGGGACTACGAGCAGTACGTC. Encoded protein: CAISESGQGDYEQYV.

The chain employs TRBV12-3 or TRBV12-4 and TRBJ2-2; 11 bases agree with TRBD2. The CDR3 length is 18 residues. The ends lost 3 bases at V and 0 bases at J; junction bases unmatched: 6. The CDR3 loop is CASSFLAGGPANTGELFF. Written as DNA, the CDR3 is TGTGCCAGCAGTTTTCTAGCGGGGGGCCCCGCGAACACCGGGGAGCTGTTTTTT.

The chain recombines TRBV5-1 with TRBJ2-2; D possibly corresponds to TRBD1 (6 bases). Germline V gene lookup returns CDR1 SGHRS and CDR2 YFSETQ. The V gene lost 4 bases and the J gene lost 5 bases, with 18 bases spanning the gap. The CDR3 spans 16 residues. CDR3 amino acids: CASSVSGTRVTGELFF. CDR3 DNA sequence: TGCGCCAGCAGCGTCTCCGGGACACGGGTTACCGGGGAGCTGTTTTTT.

This clonotype was recorded at least ten times. The chain uses TRBV12-3 or TRBV12-4 and TRBJ1-1, with 7 positions matching TRBD1. The CDR3 is made up of 14 amino acids. V was pared by 10 bases and J by 0 bases, with 8 bases of the junction left unmatched. The CDR3 loop is CATHRQGLNTEAFF. The CDR3 nucleotides are TGTGCCACTCACAGACAGGGCTTGAACACTGAAGCTTTCTTT.

In this sample, this clonotype turned up a few times. This sequence joins TRBV12-3 or TRBV12-4 and TRBJ1-5, with TRBD1 matching over 7 bases. This CDR3 region has 14 residues. The junction had 6 bases not matched to a gene; V was cut back by 6 bases and J by 4 bases. CDR3: CASSQDRVNQPQHF. For the CDR3, the DNA is TGTGCCAGCAGCCAAGACAGGGTAAATCAGCCCCAGCATTTT.

With respect to this clonotype: At one end the junction does not follow the germline gene, possibly because of a read error. This chain joins TRBV5-1 and TRBJ2-2; 8 bases align to TRBD2. Germline V gene data show CDR1 as SGHRS and CDR2 as YFSETQ. The CDR3 consists of 17 residues. CDR3: CATSPSGRGANTGELFF. CDR3 nucleotide sequence: TGCGCCACCAGCCCTAGCGGGCGGGGGGCTAACACCGGGGAGCTGTTTTTT.

This chain uses TRBV19 with TRBJ2-3, with TRBD2 matching 14 bases. Per germline, CDR1 LNHDA and CDR2 SQIVND (reference sequence). This CDR3 contains 18 residues. J lost 4 bases, V lost 6 bases, and 12 bases had no gene match. The CDR3, as DNA: TGTGCCAGTAGCACCGGGACTAGCGGGGGCGTGCCCGCAGATACGCAGTATTTT. Its translation is CASSTGTSGGVPADTQYF.

Only a few counts were recorded for this clonotype. The genes are TRBV24-1 and TRBJ1-2; the D is unclear. The CDR3 runs 15 residues. The germline V gene has CDR1 KGHDR and CDR2 SFDVKD. Trimming left V 4 bases short and J 2 bases short, with 13 bases between. The CDR3 DNA reads TGTGCCACCAGTGACCGGGCGAGTCCCAACTATGGCTACACCTTC. Its protein is CATSDRASPNYGYTF.

This clonotype was recorded a few times. The chain links TRBV20-1 to TRBJ2-5; D perhaps matches TRBD2 (5 bases). Trimming stripped 3 bases from V and 2 bases from J, with 13 bases between. Germline CDR1 and CDR2: DFQATT and SNEGSKA (reference sequence). The CDR3 contains 14 residues. CDR3 loop: CSASRTFEQETQYF. CDR3 sequence (DNA): TGCAGTGCTAGCCGGACTTTTGAGCAAGAGACCCAGTACTTC.

The CDR3 nucleotides are TGTGCCAGCAGTTGGACCGCTCAGAGCGAGACCCAGTACTTC. Translating gives CASSWTAQSETQYF. The chain has TRBV12-3 or TRBV12-4 and TRBJ2-5; D is uncertain. With 4 bases removed from V and 5 bases from J, the gap between germline ends came to 14 bases. The length of the CDR3 is 14 residues.

This clonotype has only a few counts. The genes are TRBV7-9 and TRBJ2-5; D gene ambiguous. The CDR3 length is 14 residues. Between the trimmed V and J ends, which lost 3 bases and 2 bases, there was a span of 10 bases. Germline CDR1 and CDR2: SEHNR and FQNEAQ (reference sequence). In DNA form, the CDR3 reads TGTGCCAGCAGCTTCTCTTTACTGCAAGAGACCCAGTACTTC. Amino acid sequence: CASSFSLLQETQYF.

A single count supports this clonotype. This chain joins TRBV11-2 and TRBJ2-1; TRBD2 aligns across 8 bases. The CDR3 totals 15 residues. V gave up 7 bases and J gave up 9 bases; unmatched junction bases: 14. Germline loops: CDR1 SGHAT, CDR2 FQNNGV. CDR3 sequence: CASTNGAGVGGEQFF. CDR3 coding DNA: TGTGCCAGCACCAATGGAGCGGGAGTGGGAGGTGAGCAGTTCTTC.

V usage is TRBV18 and J usage is TRBJ2-6, with a tentative D call TRBD2 (7 bases). Germline values: CDR1 KGHSH, CDR2 LQKENI. Trimming stripped 4 bases from V and 6 bases from J, with 13 bases between. There are 15 residues in the CDR3. CDR3 sequence (DNA): TGTGCCAGCTCACTGGCGGGGGCGCAGGCCAACGTCCTGACTTTC. Its translation is CASSLAGAQANVLTF.

The chain carries TRBV7-2 and TRBJ2-3, with 7 nucleotides matching TRBD2. The CDR3 has 18 residues. The V gene's germline CDR1 is SGHTA and CDR2 FQGNSA. The trim removed 7 bases at V and 2 bases at J, leaving 18 bases unmatched. CDR3 sequence: CASNHPGGLADPTDTQYF. The CDR3 region has the DNA TGTGCCAGCAACCACCCCGGAGGGCTAGCGGATCCCACAGATACGCAGTATTTT.

The chain is built from TRBV7-9 and TRBJ2-2; 8 bases fit TRBD2. Per germline, CDR1 SEHNR and CDR2 FQNEAQ (reference sequence). V lost 5 bases to trimming and J lost 3 bases; unmatched junction nucleotides: 5. The CDR3 is made up of 15 amino acids. In nucleotides, the CDR3 is TGTGCCAGCAGCGCGGGACTAGTACACACCGGGGAGCTGTTTTTT. It yields the protein CASSAGLVHTGELFF.

The rearrangement uses TRBV6-5 and TRBJ1-1; D remains ambiguous. The CDR3 contains 13 residues. The germline gives CDR1 MNHEY, CDR2 SVGAGI. Trimming shortened V by 5 bases and J by 1 base, and 8 bases separated the two germline ends. CDR3 nucleotide sequence: TGTGCCAGCAGTCATCGGGGGAACACTGAAGCTTTCTTT. Translated, it gives CASSHRGNTEAFF.

The chain joins TRBV5-1 to TRBJ2-5; 9 positions match TRBD2. J lost 5 bases, V lost 1 base, and 6 bases had no gene match. CDR3 length: 15 amino acids. Germline CDR1 and CDR2: SGHRS and YFSETQ. The CDR3 sequence is CASSLIAGDLETQYF. CDR3 nucleotides: TGCGCCAGCAGCTTGATAGCGGGGGACTTGGAGACCCAGTACTTC.

This clonotype turned up a few times. V gene TRBV4-1 combines with J gene TRBJ1-3; a possible D gene is TRBD1 (5 bases). The CDR3 is made up of 20 amino acids. Germline CDR1 and CDR2: MGHRA and YSYEKL. Trimming removed 4 bases from V and 3 bases from J, with 28 bases in between. The CDR3 DNA sequence: TGCGCCAGCAGCCTTCTTCCGAGGGCGGGACGCAAGAGTAGTGGAAACACCATATATTTT. This encodes CASSLLPRAGRKSSGNTIYF.

This clonotype was observed at least ten times. The chain uses TRBV20-1 and TRBJ2-7; 8 positions agree with TRBD1. CDR1 is DFQATT and CDR2 is SNEGSKA in the germline V gene (reference sequence). V lost 3 bases and J lost 3; bases outside the gene matches: 10. The CDR3 is made up of 15 amino acids. CDR3 in DNA: TGCAGTGCTAGGATAGGTTTGACAGGGGTCTACGAGCAGTACTTC. Its translation is CSARIGLTGVYEQYF.

The rearrangement links TRBV6-1 to TRBJ1-5, with TRBD1 identical over 7 bases. The J segment lost 8 bases and the V segment lost 3 bases, leaving 7 bases of the junction unmatched. CDR1 is MNHNS and CDR2 is SASEGT in the germline V gene. The CDR3 runs to 14 residues. The CDR3 bases are TGTGCCAGCAGTGAGGGAGGGGGCATGGAGCCCCAGCATTTT. Its translation is CASSEGGGMEPQHF.

J is TRBJ2-7 and V is TRBV3-1, with D tentatively TRBD1 or TRBD2 (5 bases each). The CDR3 is 14 amino acids. Trimming pared 1 base from V and 2 bases from J, leaving 9 bases between. CDR1 is LGHDT and CDR2 is YNNKEL in the germline V gene (reference sequence). The CDR3 DNA reads TGTGCCAGCAGCCAAGCCGGGGCCCCCTACGAGCAGTACGTC. It codes for CASSQAGAPYEQYV.

The rearrangement uses TRBV2 and TRBJ1-2; D not certain. CDR3 length: 12 residues. Germline CDR1 is SNHLY and CDR2 is FYNNEI. Deletions cut 7 bases from V and 4 bases from J, with 10 bases between. CDR3 bases: TGTGCCAGCATTAAGGGTGCCTATGGCTACACCTTC. Amino acids: CASIKGAYGYTF.

The rearrangement joins TRBV9 to TRBJ2-3; D not resolved. CDR1 SGDLS and CDR2 YYNGEE come from the germline V gene. This CDR3 is 15 amino acids long. V was clipped by 1 base and J by 0 bases, with 9 bases between them. For the CDR3, the DNA is TGTGCCAGCAGCGTATGGGCGGCTAGCACAGATACGCAGTATTTT. This gives the protein CASSVWAASTDTQYF.

This clonotype was seen ten or more times. The chain uses TRBV20-1 and TRBJ1-6; 7 bases agree with TRBD1. CDR3 length: 14 residues. Germline values: CDR1 DFQATT, CDR2 SNEGSKA (reference sequence). V lost 0 bases, J lost 9 bases, and 5 bases stayed unmatched. CDR3 amino acids: CSARDDREASPLHF. The CDR3 DNA reads as TGCAGTGCTAGAGATGACAGGGAGGCTTCACCCCTCCACTTT.

V and J are TRBV20-1 and TRBJ2-7, with D tentatively TRBD2 (5 bases). V was pared by 3 bases and J by 0 bases, with 12 bases between. CDR3 size: 14 residues. Germline CDR1 DFQATT, CDR2 SNEGSKA (reference sequence). CDR3 sequence: CSASLAGSSYEQYF. DNA for the CDR3: TGCAGTGCTAGTCTCGCGGGTAGCTCCTACGAGCAGTACTTC.